This TCR beta chain was observed in a study of T cells in Graves' hyperthyroidism and ophthalmopathy. Study-wide context: The blood sample was taken at first diagnosis, before treatment began.

Researchers took RNA transcripts and amplified the TCR beta CDR3 regions from them. First-round RT-PCR targeting the TCR CDR3 was performed with the HTBI primer set. A single record per CDR3 protein comes from TCRdb applying MiXCR to the multiplex PCR reads. The data hold roughly 630,000 distinct CDR3 sequences, with approximately 15% observed a single time. This clonotype has a count of ten or more. Trimming took 0 bases from V and 4 from J, leaving 6 bases between them. Germline V gives CDR1 SGHRS, CDR2 YFSETQ. The CDR3 is made up of 13 amino acids. The receptor's source is a woman between 25 and 40 years old with Graves' hyperthyroidism. V is TRBV5-1 and J is TRBJ2-3; D is ambiguous. The specimen sequenced was blood. The CDR3 reads CASSLESADTQYF. The CDR3 DNA reads as TGCGCCAGCAGCTTGGAGAGCGCAGATACGCAGTATTTT.